The next 17 T cell receptor beta chains were all read from a single sample in a study of T-cell memory formation after mild COVID-19. TCRdb reanalysed the 5' RACE reads using MiXCR and keeps one entry per CDR3 protein. This repertoire shows roughly 610,000 distinct CDR3 sequences, around 15% found once; its top ten account for roughly 7.8%. The specimen was PBMCs or a T cell subset sorted from them (not recorded which). Receptors originate from an adult woman who had mild COVID-19 (a few samples of this study predate the infection). Cell type and time point are not known.

V gene TRBV5-6 combines with J gene TRBJ1-1; TRBD1 might be the D (5 bases). Trimming took off 4 bases at V and 11 bases at J, with 18 bases between the two ends. CDR1 is SGHDT and CDR2 is YYEEEE in the germline V gene. The length of the CDR3 is 13 residues. The CDR3 sequence is CASSRGADGGAFF. The CDR3 coding sequence is TGTGCCAGCAGCCGAGGGGCAGATGGTGGTGCTTTCTTT.

This clonotype was counted only a few times. This chain's CDR3 is CASSLLETVNYGYTF. CDR3 nucleotide sequence: TGTGCCAGCAGCCTATTGGAGACGGTCAACTATGGCTACACCTTC. The V and J genes are TRBV7-9 and TRBJ1-2; no clear D. V was cut by 5 bases and J by 2 bases, with 15 bases left in between. Germline loops: CDR1 SEHNR, CDR2 FQNEAQ (reference sequence). The CDR3 is 15 amino acids.

This clonotype came up a few times. The chain uses TRBV14 and TRBJ2-2; perhaps TRBD2 as D (7 bases). The CDR3 extends over 17 amino acids. CDR1 SGHDN and CDR2 FVKESK come from the germline V gene. The V end lost 5 bases, the J end lost 2 bases, and 18 bases lay between the germline ends. In DNA form, the CDR3 reads TGTGCCAGCAGCAAGCGGGACATGGGGATCAACACCGGGGAGCTGTTTTTT. This codes for CASSKRDMGINTGELFF. Looking up the rest from reference TRBV14 and TRBJ2-2 gives the full variable domain: EAGVTQFPSHSVIEKGQTVTLRCDPISGHDNLYWYRRVMGKEIKFLLHFVKESKQDESGMPNNRFLAERTGGTYSTLKVQPAELEDSGVYFCASSKRDMGINTGELFFGEGSRLTVL.

The chain uses TRBV24-1 and TRBJ2-1; 9 nucleotides line up with TRBD1. The length of the CDR3 is 16 residues. After removal of 4 bases from V and 7 bases from J, the junction contained 10 bases not matched to a gene. Germline lookup yields CDR1 KGHDR and CDR2 SFDVKD. CDR3 amino acids: CATSEGGTGNNNEQFF. As DNA, the CDR3 is TGTGCCACCAGTGAGGGGGGGACAGGGAATAATAATGAGCAGTTCTTC.

The table lists this clonotype with a few counts. The V gene is TRBV29-1, the J gene TRBJ2-7; the match to TRBD1 covers 8 bases. Germline V lookup: CDR1 SQVTM, CDR2 ANQGSEA. This CDR3 comprises 11 residues. Trimming took 7 bases from V and 6 from J; bases not matched to a gene: 5. The CDR3 region has the DNA TGCAGCGGCCAACAGGGGGGCGAGCAGTACTTC. It translates to CSGQQGGEQYF.

In this sample, this clonotype turned up many times. The chain couples TRBV12-3 or TRBV12-4 to TRBJ1-6; no reliable D call. The CDR3 sequence is 15 residues long. Trimming took 1 base from V and 7 from J, leaving 11 bases between them. DNA of the CDR3: TGTGCCAGCAGTTTAGGGCCTGGAAGGAATTCACCCCTCCACTTT. Its translation is CASSLGPGRNSPLHF.

This clonotype was picked up a small number of times. The chain recombines TRBV5-1 with TRBJ2-3; TRBD2 is a possible D gene (5 bases). The germline CDR1 and CDR2 sequences are SGHRS and YFSETQ. The length of the CDR3 is 14 residues. Trimming removed 4 bases from V and 2 bases from J, with 11 bases in between. The CDR3 sequence: CASSLERNTDTQYF. CDR3 in DNA: TGCGCCAGCAGCCTCGAGCGGAACACAGATACGCAGTATTTT.

The V gene is TRBV4-2, the J gene TRBJ2-5; tentatively, D is TRBD1 or TRBD2 (6 bases each). The germline V gene has CDR1 LGHNA and CDR2 YNFKEQ. This CDR3 has 18 residues. V gave up 4 bases and J gave up 1 base, with 22 bases separating them. The CDR3 DNA follows: TGTGCCAGCAGCCCCCCTAATTCTGAAGGGGGGACCCAAGAGACCCAGTACTTC. Protein product: CASSPPNSEGGTQETQYF.

The chain joins TRBV19 to TRBJ2-1; TRBD2 matches at 10 bases. V lost 3 bases to trimming and J lost 6 bases; unmatched junction nucleotides: 20. This CDR3 region has 20 residues. Per germline, CDR1 LNHDA and CDR2 SQIVND (reference sequence). In DNA, the CDR3 is TGTGCCAGTAGTATGGGCCCCACATCACTAGCGGGAAAAAGCCGCAATGAGCAGTTCTTC. This encodes CASSMGPTSLAGKSRNEQFF.

In this sample, this clonotype turned up a few times. This chain connects TRBV5-1 to TRBJ1-2; TRBD1 aligns across 9 bases. The CDR3 is 17 amino acids. Unmatched junction bases numbered 14, after V lost 2 bases and J lost 6 bases. CDR1 and CDR2 from the germline V gene are SGHRS and YFSETQ. CDR3 sequence reads: CASSFNSGTGNSHGYTF. In nucleotides, the CDR3 is TGCGCCAGCAGCTTCAACTCCGGGACAGGGAATTCGCATGGCTACACCTTC.

This clonotype was detected only a few times. The chain combines TRBV20-1 with TRBJ2-7; no clear D. The CDR3 covers 13 residues. Germline CDR1 is DFQATT and CDR2 is SNEGSKA (reference sequence). Trimming left V 1 base short and J 6 bases short, with 13 bases between. CDR3 region: CSARVVGRSEQYF. The CDR3 DNA reads as TGCAGTGCTAGAGTGGTGGGCCGGAGCGAGCAGTACTTC.

A word on this clonotype: A read error may explain this, as a much larger clone is one base away. This CDR3 is missing its conserved last phenylalanine or tryptophan, likely due to a read error. The chain joins TRBV12-3 or TRBV12-4 to TRBJ2-1; D unclear. V was pared by 6 bases and J by 4 bases, with 16 bases between. The CDR3 has 15 amino acids. The CDR3 DNA reads as TGTGCCAGCAGCCTTACCCGTAATGGGTACAATGAGCAGTTCTTA. It is translated as CASSLTRNGYNEQFL.

This clonotype was counted between two and nine times. The J gene is TRBJ2-3, the V gene TRBV4-1; 9 nucleotides align to TRBD1. Germline V gene lookup returns CDR1 MGHRA and CDR2 YSYEKL. After removal of 0 bases from V and 3 bases from J, the junction contained 16 bases not matched to a gene. The CDR3 covers 20 residues. CDR3 in DNA: TGCGCCAGCAGCCAAGATGGGGGACAGGGAGTAGTGGGCTATACAGATACGCAGTATTTT. Protein sequence: CASSQDGGQGVVGYTDTQYF.

V is TRBV20-1 and J is TRBJ2-1; TRBD1 agrees at 10 bases. This CDR3 is built from 15 residues. The germline V gene encodes CDR1 DFQATT and CDR2 SNEGSKA (reference sequence). V dropped 1 base and J dropped 9; count of bases not matched to a gene: 9. CDR3 loop: CSARGKGQGFGEQFF. CDR3 DNA sequence: TGCAGTGCTAGAGGGAAGGGACAGGGGTTTGGTGAGCAGTTCTTC.

CDR3 in DNA: TGTGCCAGTACAGGGGATGGCTACACCTTC. Residues: CASTGDGYTF. The chain combines TRBV19 with TRBJ1-2; TRBD1 might be the D (6 bases). The V gene's germline CDR1 is LNHDA and CDR2 SQIVND (reference sequence). V lost 7 bases and J 6 bases, leaving 6 bases between the germline ends. The CDR3 has 10 amino acids.

This clonotype occurred a few times. The chain couples TRBV29-1 to TRBJ1-1, with D tentatively TRBD1 (5 bases). Trimming shortened V by 6 bases and J by 7 bases, and 15 bases separated the two germline ends. This CDR3 spans 12 amino acids. CDR1 and CDR2 from the germline V gene are SQVTM and ANQGSEA. CDR3 in DNA: TGCAGCGTCGGAGGTCACCAGGGTGAAGCTTTCTTT. Translated: CSVGGHQGEAFF.

The gene calls are TRBV7-6 and TRBJ2-2; TRBD2 is a possible D gene (6 bases). There are 14 residues in the CDR3. Trimming shortened V by 3 bases and J by 6 bases, and 11 bases separated the two germline ends. Germline CDR1 SGHVS, CDR2 FNYEAQ. The CDR3 loop is CASSFAGTSGELFF. The DNA of the CDR3 is TGTGCCAGCAGCTTTGCCGGGACTTCCGGGGAGCTGTTTTTT. The full variable domain, completed using reference TRBV7-6 and TRBJ2-2, is GAGVSQSPRYKVTKRGQDVALRCDPISGHVSLYWYRQALGQGPEFLTYFNYEAQQDKSGLPNDRFSAERPEGSISTLTIQRTEQRDSAMYRCASSFAGTSGELFFGEGSRLTVL.